Listed below are T cell receptor beta chains from one sample, sequenced in a study of identical twins. TCRdb analysed the 5' RACE reads with MiXCR anew, one entry per CDR3 protein. The sample holds approximately 500,000 distinct CDR3 sequences, roughly 15% seen once. This same sample was also taken into another study, of yellow fever vaccine responses in identical twins.

Sequencing was done on a sample of CD4+ T cells sorted from blood. The receptors come from a woman younger than 35 in good health. CDR3s include the opening cysteine and the closing phenylalanine or tryptophan. A D gene is named only where the DNA matches it firmly. Clone size is stated in some rows and not others, as once, few, many or a class when expanded.

v_gene	abundance	j_gene	d_gene	CDR3nt	CDR3aa
TRBV25-1	few	TRBJ2-2	NA	TGTGCCAGCAGTGACGGGACGGGGCCTTATGGCACCGGGGAGCTGTTTTTT	CASSDGTGPYGTGELFF
TRBV18	few	TRBJ2-3	TRBD2	TGTGCCAGCTCACCACCGACTAGCGGGAGGATAGATACGCAGTATTTT	CASSPPTSGRIDTQYF
TRBV12-3/TRBV12-4	NA	TRBJ2-1	TRBD2	TGTGCCAGCAGTTTTAGCGGGACTAGTTCTGATGAGCAGTTCTTC	CASSFSGTSSDEQFF
TRBV28	many	TRBJ1-2	TRBD1	TGTGCCAGCAGTACCACCGGGACAGGGGGTGGCTACACCTTC	CASSTTGTGGGYTF
TRBV2	few	TRBJ2-1	TRBD1	TGTGCCAGCAGAACAGGGGGCTATGAGCAGTTCTTC	CASRTGGYEQFF
TRBV14	few	TRBJ2-1	TRBD2	TGTGCCAGCAGCCAAGACCGGGTACTAGCGGGGGACAATGAGCAGTTCTTC	CASSQDRVLAGDNEQFF
TRBV20-1	few	TRBJ2-7	TRBD2	TGCAGTGCTAGCCGGGCTAGCGGTGTACGTGGAGAGCAGTACTTC	CSASRASGVRGEQYF
TRBV10-3	NA	TRBJ2-5	NA	TGTGCCATCAGTGAGCTCTGGCAAGAGACCCAGTACTTC	CAISELWQETQYF
TRBV19	few	TRBJ2-3	NA	TGTGCCAGTAGTATAGTCGGGAGCACAGATACGCAGTATTTT	CASSIVGSTDTQYF
TRBV5-1	NA	TRBJ1-1	TRBD1	TGCGCCAGCAGCATCGGACAGGGTGTTGCGGACACTGAAGCTTTCTTT	CASSIGQGVADTEAFF
TRBV12-3/TRBV12-4	few	TRBJ2-1	NA	TGTGCCAGCAGTCCCAAGCCCTACAATGAGCAGTTCTTC	CASSPKPYNEQFF
TRBV5-1	few	TRBJ1-1	NA	TGCGCCAGCAGCTTGATGGATAACACTGAAGCTTTCTTT	CASSLMDNTEAFF
TRBV10-3	few	TRBJ2-1	NA	TGTGCCATCAGTGAGTCGACGGGGGGCCCTTACAATGAGCAGTTCTTC	CAISESTGGPYNEQFF
TRBV28	NA	TRBJ2-7	NA	TGTGCCAGCAGTTTATCTCTCTCTCCTGAGCCAGCCTACGAGCAGTACTTC	CASSLSLSPEPAYEQYF
TRBV7-9	few	TRBJ2-5	TRBD1	TGTGCCAGCAGCTTGGCCCGGGACAGGAAAGAGACCCAGTACTTC	CASSLARDRKETQYF
TRBV12-3/TRBV12-4	many	TRBJ2-2	NA	TGCGCCAGCAGCAGGGACTTAACCGGGGAGCTGTTTTTT	CASSRDLTGELFF
TRBV7-2	NA	TRBJ2-1	NA	TGTGCCAGCAGCCCGTCGACTAGACGAAAGCAGTTCTTC	CASSPSTRRKQFF
TRBV15	NA	TRBJ1-4	NA	TGTGCCACCAGCACTCTAAGAAAGCTGTTTTTT	CATSTLRKLFF
TRBV7-2	NA	TRBJ1-2	NA	TGTGCCAGCAGCTTATTTACTCGTGGCTACACCTTC	CASSLFTRGYTF
TRBV7-6	NA	TRBJ2-1	TRBD2	TGTGCCAGCAGCTTAGCGTCTAGCGGGAGTCGGGATGAGCAGTTCTTC	CASSLASSGSRDEQFF
TRBV29-1	NA	TRBJ1-2	NA	TGCAGCGTCAGAGACGAATTATCTACCGGCTACACCTTC	CSVRDELSTGYTF
TRBV12-3/TRBV12-4	many	TRBJ2-7	NA	TGTGCCAGCAGTGGACTTTCACCCTACGAGCAGTACTTC	CASSGLSPYEQYF
TRBV29-1	few	TRBJ1-3	NA	TGCAGCGTTGAACGATTGACCCCCTCTGGAAACACCATATATTTT	CSVERLTPSGNTIYF
TRBV5-1	few	TRBJ1-1	NA	TGCGCCAGCAGCTACGGATCGGTGTGGAACACTGAAGCTTTCTTT	CASSYGSVWNTEAFF
TRBV12-3/TRBV12-4	NA	TRBJ1-3	NA	TGTGCCAGCAGTTTATTCCCCGAAAACACCATATATTTT	CASSLFPENTIYF
TRBV7-8	NA	TRBJ2-2	NA	TGTGCCAGCAGACTAAGGAGCACCGGGGAGCTGTTTTTT	CASRLRSTGELFF
TRBV10-1	NA	TRBJ1-3	TRBD1	TGCGCCAGCAGTCCGGACAGGGCGGCTGGAAACACCATATATTTT	CASSPDRAAGNTIYF
TRBV10-3	NA	TRBJ2-7	NA	TGTGCCACGAGTCGGACTTCAGTTTTGGGCTACGAGCAGTACTTC	CATSRTSVLGYEQYF
TRBV6-5	NA	TRBJ2-5	NA	TGTGCCAGCAGTTCCCCTCCATTGTCCCAAGAGACCCAGTACTTC	CASSSPPLSQETQYF
TRBV20-1	few	TRBJ2-1	TRBD2	TGCAGTTCGGTCAGCGGGAGGTCCTACAATGAGCAGTTCTTC	CSSVSGRSYNEQFF
TRBV12-5	few	TRBJ1-5	NA	TGTGCTAGTGGTTTGACCATGGACGGCCCCCAGCATTTT	CASGLTMDGPQHF
TRBV4-1	NA	TRBJ2-3	TRBD2	TGCGCCAGCAGCCAAGTGGGACTAGCGGGTGATACGCAGTATTTT	CASSQVGLAGDTQYF
TRBV12-3/TRBV12-4	NA	TRBJ1-1	TRBD1	TGTGCCAGCAGTTACCCGGGACAGGGAATCACTGAAGCTTTCTTT	CASSYPGQGITEAFF
TRBV25-1	many	TRBJ2-3	TRBD1	TGTGCCAGCAGTCACCGGACAGGGGTAACAGATACGCAGTATTTT	CASSHRTGVTDTQYF
TRBV3-1	few	TRBJ2-4	NA	TGTGCCAGCAGCCCCAACAGGGTCACCAAAAACATTCAGTACTTC	CASSPNRVTKNIQYF
TRBV7-6	few	TRBJ2-5	NA	TGTGCCAGCAGCCTAGGTATCGAGACCCAGTACTTC	CASSLGIETQYF
TRBV12-3/TRBV12-4	NA	TRBJ2-1	NA	TGTGCCAGCAGCTTGGCGGTGGGGAATGAGCAGTTCTTC	CASSLAVGNEQFF
TRBV4-1	NA	TRBJ2-6	TRBD1	TGCGCCAGCAGCCAAAGGCAGGGGGCTTCCCCTAGCTCTGGGGCCAACGTCCTGACTTTC	CASSQRQGASPSSGANVLTF
TRBV2	NA	TRBJ2-2	TRBD1	TGTGCCAGCAGTGAAGGGACAGGCCCCACCGGGGAGCTGTTTTTT	CASSEGTGPTGELFF
TRBV28	NA	TRBJ2-5	TRBD1	TGTGCCAGCAGAACCTACAGGGGGCGAGGGGAGACCCAGTACTTC	CASRTYRGRGETQYF
TRBV4-1	NA	TRBJ2-3	TRBD2	TGCGCCAGCAGCCAAGTCAACCTAGCGGGGGGCACAGATACGCAGTATTTT	CASSQVNLAGGTDTQYF
TRBV20-1	NA	TRBJ2-1	TRBD1	TGCAGTGCTACAAATCCGGGACAGGGCGGCAATGAGCAGTTCTTC	CSATNPGQGGNEQFF
TRBV20-1	NA	TRBJ2-2	NA	TGCAGTGCTAGATCCTACGGGTCTCCAACAGGGGAGCTGTTTTTT	CSARSYGSPTGELFF
TRBV5-1	NA	TRBJ2-5	NA	TGCGCCAGCAGCCTTCCTCGTGGGACACCTGAAGAGACCCAGTACTTC	CASSLPRGTPEETQYF
TRBV27	few	TRBJ2-1	TRBD1	TGTGCCAGCAGCCAGGGGACAGGGGGCTGGGGGCAGTTCTTC	CASSQGTGGWGQFF
TRBV6-5	NA	TRBJ2-7	NA	TGTGCCAGCAGTTACTCGATGCGGCGGGCATCACCCTACGAGCAGTACTTC	CASSYSMRRASPYEQYF
TRBV28	few	TRBJ2-7	TRBD2	TGTGCCAGCAGTCCGGGACTAGCGGCTCGATACGAGCAGTACTTC	CASSPGLAARYEQYF
TRBV12-3/TRBV12-4	many	TRBJ1-2	NA	TGTGCCAGCATCCACTCGGGGGGCTATGGCTACACCTTC	CASIHSGGYGYTF
TRBV28	few	TRBJ1-6	NA	TGTGCCAGCAGAGATACAGGGTCGGGTTCACCCCTCCACTTT	CASRDTGSGSPLHF
TRBV5-6	few	TRBJ1-3	NA	TGTGCCAGCACCACTGGTGAGGCTGGAAACACCATATATTTT	CASTTGEAGNTIYF
TRBV5-1	NA	TRBJ1-6	TRBD1	TGCGCCAGCAGCTTGACAGGGGTGACTTCACCCCTCCACTTT	CASSLTGVTSPLHF
TRBV12-3/TRBV12-4	NA	TRBJ1-4	TRBD1	TGTGCCAGCAGACGGACAGGGGGGAATGAAAAACTGTTTTTT	CASRRTGGNEKLFF
TRBV28	few	TRBJ2-3	NA	TGTGCCAGCACCCTAGAGGATACGCAGTATTTT	CASTLEDTQYF
TRBV5-1	NA	TRBJ2-3	NA	TGCGCCAGCAGCATCTCCCCGACCGGGACTGGGAGCACAGATACGCAGTATTTT	CASSISPTGTGSTDTQYF
TRBV20-1	few	TRBJ2-2	NA	TGCAGTGCTAATCGACAGGCCTCCGGGGAGCTGTTTTTT	CSANRQASGELFF
TRBV7-9	NA	TRBJ1-5	NA	TGTGCCAGCACCTCAGGTGGCCAGCCCCAGCATTTT	CASTSGGQPQHF
TRBV15	NA	TRBJ1-1	NA	TGTGCCACCAGCAGAGGGTTATATGCTGAAGCTTTCTTT	CATSRGLYAEAFF
TRBV11-2	few	TRBJ1-3	NA	TGTGCCAGCAGCCCCCAGGGAGGCAAAACCTCTGGAAACACCATATATTTT	CASSPQGGKTSGNTIYF
TRBV27	NA	TRBJ2-5	NA	TGTGCCAGCAGTTTAGGCCCTGGGACGGCACAAGAGACCCAGTACTTC	CASSLGPGTAQETQYF